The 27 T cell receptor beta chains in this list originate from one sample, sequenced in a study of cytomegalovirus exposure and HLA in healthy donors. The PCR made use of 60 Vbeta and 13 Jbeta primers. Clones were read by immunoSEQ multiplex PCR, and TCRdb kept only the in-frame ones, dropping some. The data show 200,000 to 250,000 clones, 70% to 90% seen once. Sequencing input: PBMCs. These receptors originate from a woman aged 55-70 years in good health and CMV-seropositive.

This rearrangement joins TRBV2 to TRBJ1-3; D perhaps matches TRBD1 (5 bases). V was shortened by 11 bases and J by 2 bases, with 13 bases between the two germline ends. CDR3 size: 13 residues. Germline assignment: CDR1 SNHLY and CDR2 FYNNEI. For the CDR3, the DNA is TGTGCCGGAAATCGGGGGACTGGAAACACCATATATTTT. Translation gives CAGNRGTGNTIYF.

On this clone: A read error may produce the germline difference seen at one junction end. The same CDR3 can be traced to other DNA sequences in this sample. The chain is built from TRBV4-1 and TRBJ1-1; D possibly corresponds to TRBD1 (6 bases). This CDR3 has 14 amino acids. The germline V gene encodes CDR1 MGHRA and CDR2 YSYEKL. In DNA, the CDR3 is TGCGCCAGCAGCCGGACAGTCATGAACACTGAGGCTTTCTTT. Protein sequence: CASSRTVMNTEAFF.

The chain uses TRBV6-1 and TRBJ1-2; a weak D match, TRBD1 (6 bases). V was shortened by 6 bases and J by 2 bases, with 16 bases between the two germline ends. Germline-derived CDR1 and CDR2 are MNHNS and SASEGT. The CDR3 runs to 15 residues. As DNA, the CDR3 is TGTGCCAGCAGGGCCCCTCCAGGGGTGAACTATGGCTACACCTTC. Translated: CASRAPPGVNYGYTF.

CDR3 sequence: CASTSRLDEQYF. The DNA of the CDR3 is TGTGCCAGCACCTCGCGGCTAGACGAGCAGTACTTC. The chain carries TRBV25-1 and TRBJ2-7; D is unclear. This CDR3 has 12 residues. Trimming stripped 7 bases from V and 5 bases from J, with 12 bases between. From germline, CDR1 is MGHDK and CDR2 SYGVNS.

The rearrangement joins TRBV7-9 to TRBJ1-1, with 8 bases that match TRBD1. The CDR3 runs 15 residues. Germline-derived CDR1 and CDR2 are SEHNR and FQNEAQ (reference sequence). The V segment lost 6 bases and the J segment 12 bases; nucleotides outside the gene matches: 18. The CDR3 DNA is TGTGCCAGCAGGGCGGCCCAGGGACAGGCTATAAACACTTTCTTT. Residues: CASRAAQGQAINTFF.

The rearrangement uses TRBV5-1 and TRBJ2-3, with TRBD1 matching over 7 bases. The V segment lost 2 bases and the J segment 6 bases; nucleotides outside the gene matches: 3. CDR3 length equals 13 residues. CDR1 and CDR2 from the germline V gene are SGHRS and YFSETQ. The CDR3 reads CASSFNRGDTQYF. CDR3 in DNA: TGCGCCAGCAGCTTCAACAGGGGTGATACGCAGTATTTT.

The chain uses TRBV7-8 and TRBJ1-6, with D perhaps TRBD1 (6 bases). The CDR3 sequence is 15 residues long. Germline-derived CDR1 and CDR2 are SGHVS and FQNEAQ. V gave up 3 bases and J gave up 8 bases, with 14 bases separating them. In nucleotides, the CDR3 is TGTGCCAGCAGCTTCTCAGGGACAAATGATTCACCCCTCCACTTT. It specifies CASSFSGTNDSPLHF.

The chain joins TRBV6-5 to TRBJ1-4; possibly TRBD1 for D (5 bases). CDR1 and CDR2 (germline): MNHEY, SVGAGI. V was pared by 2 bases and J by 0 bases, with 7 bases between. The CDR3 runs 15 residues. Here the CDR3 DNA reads TGTGCCAGCAGTTACGGGGCTACAACTAATGAAAAACTGTTTTTT. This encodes CASSYGATTNEKLFF.

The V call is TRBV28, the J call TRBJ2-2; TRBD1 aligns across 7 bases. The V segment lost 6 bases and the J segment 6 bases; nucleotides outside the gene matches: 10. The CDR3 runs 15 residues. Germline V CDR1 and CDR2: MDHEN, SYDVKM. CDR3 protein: CASRPGGRGAGELFF. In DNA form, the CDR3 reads TGTGCCAGCAGACCAGGGGGTAGGGGTGCCGGGGAGCTGTTTTTT.

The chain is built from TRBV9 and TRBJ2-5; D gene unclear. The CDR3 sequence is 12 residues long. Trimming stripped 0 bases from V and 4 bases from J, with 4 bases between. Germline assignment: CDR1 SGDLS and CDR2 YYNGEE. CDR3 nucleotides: TGTGCCAGCAGCGTAGCAGGAGAGACCCAGTACTTC. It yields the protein CASSVAGETQYF.

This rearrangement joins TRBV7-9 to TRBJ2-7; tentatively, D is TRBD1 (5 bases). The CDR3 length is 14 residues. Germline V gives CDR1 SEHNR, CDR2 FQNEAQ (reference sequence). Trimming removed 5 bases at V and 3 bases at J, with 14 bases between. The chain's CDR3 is CASSPEGQGYEQYF. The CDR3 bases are TGTGCCAGCAGCCCAGAAGGGCAGGGCTACGAGCAGTACTTC.

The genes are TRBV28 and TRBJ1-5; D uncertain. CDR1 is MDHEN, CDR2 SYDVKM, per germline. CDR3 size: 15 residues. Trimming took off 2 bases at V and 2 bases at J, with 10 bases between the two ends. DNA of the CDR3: TGTGCCAGCAGTTTACCGACAAACGGCAATCAGCCCCAGCATTTT. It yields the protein CASSLPTNGNQPQHF.

DNA for the CDR3: TGTGCCAGCAGTTTTACGGGGGGCGCTACTCGTAATCAGCCCCAGCATTTT. Protein product: CASSFTGGATRNQPQHF. The J gene is TRBJ1-5, the V gene TRBV27; D may be TRBD1 (6 bases). The germline V and J ends were trimmed by 3 bases and 4 bases, with 19 bases remaining between them. Germline CDR1 MNHEY, CDR2 SMNVEV (reference sequence). The CDR3 runs 17 residues.

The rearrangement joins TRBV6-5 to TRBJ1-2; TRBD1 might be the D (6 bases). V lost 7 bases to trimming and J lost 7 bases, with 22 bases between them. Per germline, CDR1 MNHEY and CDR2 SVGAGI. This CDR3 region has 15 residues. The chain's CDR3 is CASNPPVDRPLGYTF. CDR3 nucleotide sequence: TGTGCCAGCAACCCCCCCGTAGACAGGCCCCTTGGCTACACCTTC.

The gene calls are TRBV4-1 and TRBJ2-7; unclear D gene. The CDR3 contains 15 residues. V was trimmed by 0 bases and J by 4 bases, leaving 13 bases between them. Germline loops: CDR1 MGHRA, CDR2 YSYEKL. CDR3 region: CASSQDGAKNYEQYF. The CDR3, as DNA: TGCGCCAGCAGCCAAGATGGAGCCAAAAATTACGAGCAGTACTTC.

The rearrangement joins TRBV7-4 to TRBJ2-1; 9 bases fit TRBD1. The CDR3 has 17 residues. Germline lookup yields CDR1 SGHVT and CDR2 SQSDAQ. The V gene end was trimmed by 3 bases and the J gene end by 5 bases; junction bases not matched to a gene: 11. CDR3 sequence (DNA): TGTGCCAGCAGCTTTACAGGGGGCTCACCGTACGACAATGAGCAGTTCTTC. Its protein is CASSFTGGSPYDNEQFF.

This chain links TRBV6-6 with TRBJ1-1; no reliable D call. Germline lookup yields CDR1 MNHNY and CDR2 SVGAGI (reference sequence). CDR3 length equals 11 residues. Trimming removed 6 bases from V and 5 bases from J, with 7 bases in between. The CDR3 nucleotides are TGTGCCAGCAGCCCCCGGACTGAAGCTTTCTTT. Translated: CASSPRTEAFF.

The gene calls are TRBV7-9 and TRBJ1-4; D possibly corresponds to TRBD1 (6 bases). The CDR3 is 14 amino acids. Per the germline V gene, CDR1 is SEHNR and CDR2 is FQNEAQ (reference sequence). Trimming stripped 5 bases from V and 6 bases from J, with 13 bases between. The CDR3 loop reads CASSKDSEYEKLFF. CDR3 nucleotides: TGTGCCAGCAGCAAGGACAGTGAATATGAAAAACTGTTTTTT.

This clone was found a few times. CDR3 residues: CASSKEGGRSTEAFF. CDR3 DNA sequence: TGTGCCAGTAGTAAGGAGGGGGGGCGAAGCACTGAAGCTTTCTTT. The J gene is TRBJ1-1, the V gene TRBV19; maybe TRBD1 (6 bases). CDR3 length: 15 amino acids. CDR1 and CDR2 (germline): LNHDA, SQIVND (reference sequence). The V end was cut by 4 bases, the J end by 4 bases, with 16 bases between.

CDR3 nucleotides: TGCGCCAGTAGGAGCGGATCCTACAATGAGCAGTTCTTC. Amino acids: CASRSGSYNEQFF. The chain recombines TRBV5-1 with TRBJ2-1; D is possibly TRBD2 (5 bases). CDR1 and CDR2 (germline): SGHRS, YFSETQ. The CDR3 has 13 residues. The germline V and J ends were trimmed by 8 bases and 1 base, with 10 bases remaining between them.

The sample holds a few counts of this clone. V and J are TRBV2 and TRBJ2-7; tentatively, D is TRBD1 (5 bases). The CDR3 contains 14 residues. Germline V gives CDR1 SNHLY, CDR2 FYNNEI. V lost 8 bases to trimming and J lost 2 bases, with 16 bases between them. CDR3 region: CASGDSLGTYEQYF. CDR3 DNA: TGTGCCAGCGGAGACAGTCTAGGCACCTACGAGCAGTACTTC.

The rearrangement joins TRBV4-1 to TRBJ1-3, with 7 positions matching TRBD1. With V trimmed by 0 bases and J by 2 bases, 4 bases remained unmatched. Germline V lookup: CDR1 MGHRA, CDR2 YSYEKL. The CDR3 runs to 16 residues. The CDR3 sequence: CASSQEVGTAGNTIYF. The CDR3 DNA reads TGCGCCAGCAGCCAAGAGGTAGGGACAGCTGGAAACACCATATATTTT.

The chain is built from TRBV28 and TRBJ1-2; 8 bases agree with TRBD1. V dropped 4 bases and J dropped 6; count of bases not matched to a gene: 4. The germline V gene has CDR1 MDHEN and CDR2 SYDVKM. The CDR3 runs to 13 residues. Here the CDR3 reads CASSSRTGNGYTF. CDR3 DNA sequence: TGTGCCAGCAGTTCCCGGACAGGGAATGGCTACACCTTC.

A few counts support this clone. CDR3 nucleotide sequence: TGTGCCAGCAGGGTACCAGGGGATTCACCCCTCCACTTT. Amino acid sequence: CASRVPGDSPLHF. The chain has TRBV7-8 and TRBJ1-6, with D possibly being TRBD1 (6 bases). V was trimmed by 6 bases and J by 8 bases, leaving 11 bases between them. The germline CDR1 and CDR2 sequences are SGHVS and FQNEAQ. The CDR3 spans 13 residues.

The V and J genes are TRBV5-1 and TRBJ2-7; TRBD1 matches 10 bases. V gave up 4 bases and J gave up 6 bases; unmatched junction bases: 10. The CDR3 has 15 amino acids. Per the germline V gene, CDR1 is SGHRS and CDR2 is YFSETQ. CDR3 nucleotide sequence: TGCGCCAGCAGCATCACGGGACAGGGGATCTTCGAGCAGTACTTC. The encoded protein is CASSITGQGIFEQYF. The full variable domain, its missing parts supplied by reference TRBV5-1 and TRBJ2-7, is KAGVTQTPRYLIKTRGQQVTLSCSPISGHRSVSWYQQTPGQGLQFLFEYFSETQRNKGNFPGRFSGRQFSNSRSEMNVSTLELGDSALYLCASSITGQGIFEQYFGPGTRLTVT.

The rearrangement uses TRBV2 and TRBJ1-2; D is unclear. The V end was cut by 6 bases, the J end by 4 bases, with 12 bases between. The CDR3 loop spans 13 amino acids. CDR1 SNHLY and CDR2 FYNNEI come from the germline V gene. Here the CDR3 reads CASSTQTGYGYTF. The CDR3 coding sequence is TGTGCCAGCAGCACCCAAACGGGCTATGGCTACACCTTC.

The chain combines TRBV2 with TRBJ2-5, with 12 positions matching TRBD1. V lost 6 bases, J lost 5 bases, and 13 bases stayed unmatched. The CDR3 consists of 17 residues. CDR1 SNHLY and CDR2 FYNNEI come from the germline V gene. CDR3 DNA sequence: TGTGCCAGCAGGAGGCGCCGGGACAGGGGGCTGGTGGAGACCCAGTACTTC. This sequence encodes CASRRRRDRGLVETQYF.